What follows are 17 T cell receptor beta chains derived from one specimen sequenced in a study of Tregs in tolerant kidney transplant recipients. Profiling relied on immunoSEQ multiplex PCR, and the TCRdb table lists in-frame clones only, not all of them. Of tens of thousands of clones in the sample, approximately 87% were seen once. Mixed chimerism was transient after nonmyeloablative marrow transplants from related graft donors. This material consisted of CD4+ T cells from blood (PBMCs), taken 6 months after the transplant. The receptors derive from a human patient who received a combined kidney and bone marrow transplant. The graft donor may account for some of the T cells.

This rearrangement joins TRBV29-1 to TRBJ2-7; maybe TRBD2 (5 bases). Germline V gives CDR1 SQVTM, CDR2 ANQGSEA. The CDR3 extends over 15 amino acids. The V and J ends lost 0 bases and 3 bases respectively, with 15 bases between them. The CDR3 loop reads CSVEEQRQNFYEQYF. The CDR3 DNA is TGCAGCGTTGAAGAACAGCGGCAGAACTTCTACGAGCAGTACTTC.

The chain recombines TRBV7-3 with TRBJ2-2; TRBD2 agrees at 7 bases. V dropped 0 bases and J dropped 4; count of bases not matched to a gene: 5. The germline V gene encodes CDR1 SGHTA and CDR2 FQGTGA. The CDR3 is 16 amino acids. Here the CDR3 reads CASSLTGGDLTGELFF. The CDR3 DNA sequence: TGTGCCAGCAGCTTAACGGGGGGGGATCTCACCGGGGAGCTGTTTTTT.

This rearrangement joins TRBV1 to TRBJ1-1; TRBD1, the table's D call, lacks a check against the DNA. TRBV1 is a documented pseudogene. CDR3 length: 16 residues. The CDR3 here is CTSSQMGQGARTEAFF. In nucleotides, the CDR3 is TGCACCAGCAGCCAAATGGGACAGGGGGCGCGAACTGAAGCTTTCTTT.

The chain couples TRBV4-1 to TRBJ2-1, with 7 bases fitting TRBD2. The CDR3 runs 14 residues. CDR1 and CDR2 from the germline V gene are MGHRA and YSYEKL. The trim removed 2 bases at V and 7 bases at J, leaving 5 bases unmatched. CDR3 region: CASSQRRRGNEQFF. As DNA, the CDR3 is TGCGCCAGCAGCCAAAGACGGCGGGGGAATGAGCAGTTCTTC.

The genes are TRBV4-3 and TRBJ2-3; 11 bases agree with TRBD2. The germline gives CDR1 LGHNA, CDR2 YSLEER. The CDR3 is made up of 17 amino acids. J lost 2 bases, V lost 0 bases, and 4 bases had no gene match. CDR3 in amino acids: CASSQDLAGGYTDTQYF. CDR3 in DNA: TGCGCCAGCAGCCAAGATCTAGCGGGAGGCTACACAGATACGCAGTATTTT.

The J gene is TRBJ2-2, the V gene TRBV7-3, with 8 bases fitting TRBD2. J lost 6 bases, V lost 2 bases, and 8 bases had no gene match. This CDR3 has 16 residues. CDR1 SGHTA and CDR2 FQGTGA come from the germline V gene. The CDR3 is CASSLAGGLDSGELFF. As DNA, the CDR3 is TGTGCCAGCAGCTTAGCGGGGGGACTCGATTCCGGGGAGCTGTTTTTT. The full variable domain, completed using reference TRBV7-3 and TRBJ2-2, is GAGVSQTPSNKVTEKGKYVELRCDPISGHTALYWYRQSLGQGPEFLIYFQGTGAADDSGLPNDRFFAVRPEGSVSTLKIQRTERGDSAVYLCASSLAGGLDSGELFFGEGSRLTVL.

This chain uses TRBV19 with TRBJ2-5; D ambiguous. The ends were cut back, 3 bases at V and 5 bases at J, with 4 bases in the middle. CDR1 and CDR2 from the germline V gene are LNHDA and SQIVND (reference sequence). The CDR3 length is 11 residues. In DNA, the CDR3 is TGTGCCAGTAGTATCAGGGAGACCCAGTACTTC. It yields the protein CASSIRETQYF.

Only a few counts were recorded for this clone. The chain's CDR3 is CASSLGRKQYF. The CDR3 DNA follows: TGTGCCAGCAGCTTAGGGAGAAAGCAGTACTTC. The genes are TRBV11-3 and TRBJ2-7; unclear D gene. The germline V gene has CDR1 SGHNT and CDR2 YENEEA. Trimming took 1 base from V and 8 from J, leaving 6 bases between them. The CDR3 loop spans 11 amino acids.

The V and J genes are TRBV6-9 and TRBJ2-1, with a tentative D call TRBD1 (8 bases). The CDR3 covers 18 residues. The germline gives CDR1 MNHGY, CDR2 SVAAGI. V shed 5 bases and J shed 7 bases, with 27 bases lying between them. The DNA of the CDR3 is TGTGCCAGCAGTCAAAAGCGGACAGGGCGTGAGGGAGGGAATGAGCAGTTCTTC. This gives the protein CASSQKRTGREGGNEQFF.

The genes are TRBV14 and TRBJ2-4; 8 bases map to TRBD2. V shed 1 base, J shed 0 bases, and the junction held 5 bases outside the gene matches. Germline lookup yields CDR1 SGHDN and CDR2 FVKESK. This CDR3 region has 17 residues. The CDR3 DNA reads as TGTGCCAGCAGCCAAGGGGGACTAGGGGTAGCCAAAAACATTCAGTACTTC. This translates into CASSQGGLGVAKNIQYF.

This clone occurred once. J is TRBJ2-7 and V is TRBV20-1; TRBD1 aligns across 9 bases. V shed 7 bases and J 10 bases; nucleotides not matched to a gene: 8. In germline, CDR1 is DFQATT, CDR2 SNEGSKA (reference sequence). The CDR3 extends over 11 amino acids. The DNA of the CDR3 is TGCAGTGGGCGCAACAGGGGGCATCAGTACTTC. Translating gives CSGRNRGHQYF.

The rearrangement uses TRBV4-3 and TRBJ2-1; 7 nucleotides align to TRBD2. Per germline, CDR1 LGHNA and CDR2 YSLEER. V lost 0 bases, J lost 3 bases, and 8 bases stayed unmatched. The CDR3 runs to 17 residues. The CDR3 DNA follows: TGCGCCAGCAGCCAAGATAGCGCTAGCGGCCACTACAATGAGCAGTTCTTC. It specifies CASSQDSASGHYNEQFF.

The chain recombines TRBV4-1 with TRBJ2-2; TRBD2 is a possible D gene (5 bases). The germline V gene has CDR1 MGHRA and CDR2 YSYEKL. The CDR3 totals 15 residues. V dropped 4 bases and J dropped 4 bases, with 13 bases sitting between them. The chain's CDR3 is CASSPLGGLTGELFF. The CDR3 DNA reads TGCGCCAGCAGCCCACTTGGAGGCCTCACCGGGGAGCTGTTTTTT.

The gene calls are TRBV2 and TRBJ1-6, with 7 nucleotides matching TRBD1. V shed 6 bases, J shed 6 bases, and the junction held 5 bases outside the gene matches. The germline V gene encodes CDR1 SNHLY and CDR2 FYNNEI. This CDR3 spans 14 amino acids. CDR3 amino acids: CASRLDRSNSPLHF. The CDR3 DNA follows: TGTGCCAGCAGGCTGGACAGGAGTAATTCACCCCTCCACTTT.

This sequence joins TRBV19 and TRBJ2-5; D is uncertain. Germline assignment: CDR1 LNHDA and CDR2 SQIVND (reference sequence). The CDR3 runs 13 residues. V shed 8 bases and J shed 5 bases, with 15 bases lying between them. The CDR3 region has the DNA TGTGCCAGTTCTCTAGGAAGAACGGAGACCCAGTACTTC. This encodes CASSLGRTETQYF.

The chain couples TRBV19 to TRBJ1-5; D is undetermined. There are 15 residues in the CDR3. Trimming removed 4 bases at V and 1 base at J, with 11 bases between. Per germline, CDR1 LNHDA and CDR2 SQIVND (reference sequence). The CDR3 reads CASSTGGPSNQPQHF. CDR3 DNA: TGTGCCAGTAGTACAGGCGGGCCAAGCAATCAGCCCCAGCATTTT.

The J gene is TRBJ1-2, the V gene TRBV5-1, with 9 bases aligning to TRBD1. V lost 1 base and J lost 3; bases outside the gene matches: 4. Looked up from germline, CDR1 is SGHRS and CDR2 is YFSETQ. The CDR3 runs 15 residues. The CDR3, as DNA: TGCGCCAGCAGCTTGATACAGGGGGCCTACTATGGCTACACCTTC. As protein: CASSLIQGAYYGYTF.